This passage covers 23 T cell receptor beta chains from one sample sequenced in a study of cytomegalovirus exposure and HLA in healthy donors. Primers for the PCR totalled 60 Vbeta and 13 Jbeta. The protocol was immunoSEQ multiplex PCR, while the TCRdb copy is restricted to in-frame clones and leaves out a portion. The sample lists roughly 92,000 clones; 81% were seen once. The sequenced material came from PBMCs. These receptor sequences come from a woman aged 70-85 years in good health and CMV-seropositive.

The rearrangement links TRBV7-3 to TRBJ2-2; 12 bases map to TRBD2. The germline V gene encodes CDR1 SGHTA and CDR2 FQGTGA. After removal of 5 bases from V and 5 bases from J, the junction contained 6 bases not matched to a gene. This CDR3 contains 16 residues. CDR3 in DNA: TGTGCCAGCAGCAAGACTAGCGGGAGTAGTACCGGGGAGCTGTTTTTT. Translation: CASSKTSGSSTGELFF.

The gene calls are TRBV28 and TRBJ2-7; 14 bases are a match to TRBD2. CDR3 length equals 14 residues. CDR1 is MDHEN and CDR2 is SYDVKM in the germline V gene. The V and J ends lost 3 bases and 7 bases, in that order; junction bases with no gene match: 2. The CDR3 DNA sequence: TGTGCCAGCAGTTTGGGACTAGCGGGAGTGGAGCAGTACTTC. It codes for CASSLGLAGVEQYF.

J is TRBJ2-3 and V is TRBV29-1, with 7 bases that match TRBD1. The CDR3 length is 13 residues. Trimming cost V 4 bases and J 2 bases; bases outside gene matches: 3. Germline CDR1 is SQVTM and CDR2 is ANQGSEA. CDR3 amino acids: CSVGQGLTDTQYF. The DNA for the CDR3 is TGCAGCGTTGGACAGGGCCTCACAGATACGCAGTATTTT.

The chain's CDR3 is CASRSSNQPQHF. The CDR3 DNA reads TGTGCCAGCCGGAGTAGCAATCAGCCCCAGCATTTT. The V and J genes are TRBV28 and TRBJ1-5, with D unresolved. This CDR3 has 12 residues. Per the germline V gene, CDR1 is MDHEN and CDR2 is SYDVKM. V was clipped by 8 bases and J by 0 bases, with 5 bases between them.

Here the CDR3 reads CAWSLSRTGEQYF. The CDR3 nucleotides read TGTGCCTGGAGCCTTTCCCGAACTGGCGAGCAGTACTTC. This chain connects TRBV30 to TRBJ2-7; D is undetermined. This CDR3 has 13 residues. The V gene lost 3 bases and the J gene lost 6 bases, with 15 bases spanning the gap. The V gene's germline CDR1 is GTSNPN and CDR2 SVGIG (reference sequence).

V gene TRBV5-1 combines with J gene TRBJ1-2; 7 nucleotides align to TRBD1. The CDR3 has 14 residues. The J segment lost 6 bases and the V segment lost 4 bases, leaving 9 bases of the junction unmatched. Per germline, CDR1 SGHRS and CDR2 YFSETQ. CDR3 coding DNA: TGCGCCAGCAGCCCACAGACAGGGTACCATGGCTACACCTTC. It translates to CASSPQTGYHGYTF.

The chain carries TRBV7-2 and TRBJ2-7; 9 nucleotides line up with TRBD2. The length of the CDR3 is 14 residues. The J segment lost 6 bases and the V segment lost 8 bases, leaving 11 bases of the junction unmatched. The germline gives CDR1 SGHTA, CDR2 FQGNSA. CDR3 in DNA: TGTGCCAGCGGTTCTAGCGGGATCCTAGGCGAGCAGTACTTC. This sequence encodes CASGSSGILGEQYF.

The J gene is TRBJ2-1, the V gene TRBV11-3; TRBD2 matches at 7 bases. J lost 12 bases, V lost 7 bases, and 12 bases had no gene match. In germline, CDR1 is SGHNT, CDR2 YENEEA. This CDR3 region has 13 residues. CDR3 region: CASIPTSGGRQFF. DNA of the CDR3: TGTGCCAGCATACCCACTTCGGGCGGGAGGCAGTTCTTC.

The rearrangement joins TRBV5-1 to TRBJ1-1; D might be TRBD1 (5 bases). The CDR3 totals 13 residues. Trimming removed 4 bases from V and 6 bases from J, with 13 bases in between. CDR1 SGHRS and CDR2 YFSETQ come from the germline V gene. CDR3 sequence: CASSPGGVSEAFF. Written as DNA, the CDR3 is TGCGCCAGCAGCCCGGGGGGGGTATCTGAAGCTTTCTTT. Based on the CDR3 plus reference TRBV5-1 and TRBJ1-1, the full variable domain is KAGVTQTPRYLIKTRGQQVTLSCSPISGHRSVSWYQQTPGQGLQFLFEYFSETQRNKGNFPGRFSGRQFSNSRSEMNVSTLELGDSALYLCASSPGGVSEAFFGQGTRLTVV.

This chain uses TRBV6-5 with TRBJ2-7, with 10 nucleotides matching TRBD2. The CDR3 spans 15 residues. V shed 4 bases and J 5 bases; nucleotides not matched to a gene: 8. CDR1 and CDR2 from the germline V gene are MNHEY and SVGAGI. The CDR3 here is CASSFGASGSNEQYF. CDR3 coding DNA: TGTGCCAGCAGTTTCGGGGCTAGCGGGAGTAACGAGCAGTACTTC.

V is TRBV5-8 and J is TRBJ2-1, with TRBD2 matching 12 bases. CDR1 is SGHTS, CDR2 YDEGEE, per germline. V lost 0 bases to trimming and J lost 7 bases; unmatched junction nucleotides: 2. CDR3 length equals 15 residues. In DNA, the CDR3 is TGTGCCAGCAGCTTGGGCCTAGCGGGGGGGAATGAGCAGTTCTTC. This sequence encodes CASSLGLAGGNEQFF. Full variable domain (missing parts from reference TRBV5-8 and TRBJ2-1): EAGVTQSPTHLIKTRGQQATLRCSPISGHTSVYWYQQALGLGLQFLLWYDEGEERNRGNFPPRFSGRQFPNYSSELNVNALELEDSALYLCASSLGLAGGNEQFFGPGTRLTVL.

CDR3 amino acids: CAISGARERVYEQYF. The CDR3 DNA is TGTGCCATCTCAGGGGCGCGGGAGAGGGTCTACGAGCAGTACTTC. The rearrangement links TRBV10-3 to TRBJ2-7; D possibly corresponds to TRBD2 (7 bases). V lost 8 bases, J lost 3 bases, and 20 bases lay in between. Germline lookup yields CDR1 ENHRY and CDR2 SYGVKD. The CDR3 loop spans 15 amino acids.

This clone showed up just a few times. The CDR3 DNA reads TGTGCCAGTAGTATAGCGGGGACAGGGTCAGATACGCAGTATTTT. It is translated as CASSIAGTGSDTQYF. The J gene is TRBJ2-3, the V gene TRBV19, with 9 bases fitting TRBD1. The J segment lost 4 bases and the V segment lost 1 base, leaving 3 bases of the junction unmatched. Germline V lookup: CDR1 LNHDA, CDR2 SQIVND (reference sequence). The CDR3 extends over 15 amino acids.

The chain combines TRBV7-6 with TRBJ2-7; perhaps TRBD2 as D (6 bases). The CDR3 extends over 16 amino acids. The V end lost 1 base, the J end lost 0 bases, and 13 bases lay between the germline ends. Germline V CDR1 and CDR2: SGHVS, FNYEAQ. The chain's CDR3 is CASSLGSSGSSYEQYF. CDR3 sequence (DNA): TGTGCCAGCAGCTTAGGTTCCTCCGGGAGCTCCTACGAGCAGTACTTC.

This clone was seen more than once but under ten times. This sequence joins TRBV2 and TRBJ2-1, with TRBD2 identical over 15 bases. With V trimmed by 5 bases and J by 9 bases, 8 bases remained unmatched. Germline V gives CDR1 SNHLY, CDR2 FYNNEI. This CDR3 contains 16 residues. CDR3: CASSPWTSGGGGEQFF. In DNA, the CDR3 is TGTGCCAGCAGTCCATGGACTAGCGGGGGGGGCGGTGAGCAGTTCTTC.

The rearrangement uses TRBV28 and TRBJ2-3; TRBD2 matches 8 bases. J lost 3 bases, V lost 3 bases, and 5 bases had no gene match. The CDR3 has 15 amino acids. CDR1 is MDHEN and CDR2 is SYDVKM in the germline V gene. CDR3 DNA: TGTGCCAGCAGTTTTGAGCGGGAGATTACAGATACGCAGTATTTT. This sequence encodes CASSFEREITDTQYF.

The V call is TRBV15, the J call TRBJ2-1; TRBD1 matches 7 bases. CDR3 length: 14 amino acids. Germline lookup yields CDR1 LNHNV and CDR2 YYDKDF (reference sequence). J gave up 6 bases and V 1 base, and 3 bases lay outside the gene matches. CDR3 in amino acids: CATSRARQGNEQFF. The CDR3 DNA reads TGTGCCACCAGCAGAGCCCGACAGGGCAATGAGCAGTTCTTC.

The chain employs TRBV10-3 and TRBJ2-5; the D is unclear. The ends were cut back, 10 bases at V and 4 bases at J, with 22 bases in the middle. Germline loops: CDR1 ENHRY, CDR2 SYGVKD. This CDR3 spans 15 amino acids. In DNA form, the CDR3 reads TGTGCCACCCGAGCCCTGTACCTCCCGGGAGAGACCCAGTACTTC. Residues: CATRALYLPGETQYF.

The genes are TRBV30 and TRBJ1-1; 7 bases fit TRBD1. The CDR3 covers 16 residues. Trimming at V came to 0 bases and at J to 1 base, leaving 8 bases not matched to a gene. Germline CDR1 GTSNPN, CDR2 SVGIG (reference sequence). CDR3 sequence: CAWSVRRRGPNTEAFF. CDR3 nucleotide sequence: TGTGCCTGGAGTGTACGACGGAGGGGGCCGAACACTGAAGCTTTCTTT. The full variable domain, in which reference TRBV30 and TRBJ1-1 provide the parts outside the CDR3, is SQTIHQWPATLVQPVGSPLSLECTVEGTSNPNLYWYRQAAGRGLQLLFYSVGIGQISSEVPQNLSASRPQDRQFILSSKKLLLSDSGFYLCAWSVRRRGPNTEAFFGQGTRLTVV.

About this clone itself: One end of the junction does not line up with germline, which may come from a read error. The chain combines TRBV7-2 with TRBJ2-5, with 7 nucleotides matching TRBD2. The germline V gene encodes CDR1 SGHTA and CDR2 FQGNSA. The CDR3 covers 15 residues. CDR3 loop: CASSIAAGAEETQYF. The CDR3 DNA follows: TGTGCCAGCAGCATAGCCGCGGGAGCCGAAGAGACCCAGTACTTC.

The chain is built from TRBV29-1 and TRBJ2-1; 8 positions agree with TRBD2. The V and J ends lost 6 bases and 5 bases, in that order; junction bases with no gene match: 15. The V gene's germline CDR1 is SQVTM and CDR2 ANQGSEA. This CDR3 contains 16 residues. The CDR3 sequence: CSVMTARTSFDNEQFF. DNA for the CDR3: TGCAGCGTCATGACGGCACGGACTAGCTTCGACAATGAGCAGTTCTTC.

The chain joins TRBV6-5 to TRBJ1-3, with TRBD1 matching 8 bases. Germline V gene data show CDR1 as MNHEY and CDR2 as SVGAGI. Unmatched junction bases numbered 6, after V lost 6 bases and J lost 2 bases. The CDR3 is made up of 15 amino acids. The CDR3 nucleotides read TGTGCCAGCAGGGATACAGGGGGTACTGGAAACACCATATATTTT. Translation: CASRDTGGTGNTIYF.

The gene calls are TRBV27 and TRBJ2-5; the D gene is possibly TRBD2 (6 bases). Germline loops: CDR1 MNHEY, CDR2 SMNVEV (reference sequence). The CDR3 runs to 14 residues. Trimming took off 3 bases at V and 4 bases at J, with 12 bases between the two ends. The CDR3 spells CASSLFGGRETQYF. CDR3 nucleotide sequence: TGTGCCAGCAGTTTGTTCGGGGGTAGAGAGACCCAGTACTTC.